This TCR beta chain emerged from a study of CD8+ T cells in alopecia areata. Study as a whole: Treatment comprised oral tofacitinib, 5 to 10 mg twice daily, in treated patients.

Notes on this clone: Antigen specificity is unknown.

The junction had 3 bases not matched to a gene; V was cut back by 5 bases and J by 1 base. The CDR3 extends over 14 amino acids. Germline CDR1 SNHLY, CDR2 FYNNEI. Study-level findings and limits: Elevated clonality characterized lesional scalp relative to normal scalp, particularly in alopecia totalis/universalis. Normal skin's resident alphabeta T cells are sequenced alongside lesional scalp T cells. Whereas mice showed it more clearly, TCR sharing across patients was murkier, possibly because of HLA.

TCR sequencing used cDNA made by reverse transcription of extracted RNA. Data came from immunoSEQ multiplex PCR; TCRdb stores just in-frame clones and leaves some out. This sample has some 150,000 clones, with about 53% found just once. The material sequenced was CD8+ T cells sorted from blood, taken at week 0. The chain uses TRBV2 and TRBJ2-7; TRBD1 agrees at 9 bases. This TCR derives from a human donor with alopecia areata. The CDR3 sequence: CASSQDRGSYEQYF. CDR3 bases: TGTGCCAGCAGTCAGGACAGGGGATCCTACGAGCAGTACTTC.